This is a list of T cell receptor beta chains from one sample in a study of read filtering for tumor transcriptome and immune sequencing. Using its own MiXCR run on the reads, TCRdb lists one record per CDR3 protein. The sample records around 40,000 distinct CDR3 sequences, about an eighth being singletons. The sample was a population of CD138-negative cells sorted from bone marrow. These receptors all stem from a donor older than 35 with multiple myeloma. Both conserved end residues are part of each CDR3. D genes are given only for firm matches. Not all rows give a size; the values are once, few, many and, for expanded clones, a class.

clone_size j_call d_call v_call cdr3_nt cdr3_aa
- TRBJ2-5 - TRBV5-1 TGCGCCAGCAGCTTGGGAGGGTTACAAGAGACCCAGTACTTC CASSLGGLQETQYF
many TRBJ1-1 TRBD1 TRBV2 TGTGCCAGCAGTCGACAGGGGGCGAAGAACACTGAAGCTTTCTTT CASSRQGAKNTEAFF
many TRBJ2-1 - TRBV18 TGTGCCAGCTCAACCGGGACAAACCTTGAGCAGTTCTTC CASSTGTNLEQFF
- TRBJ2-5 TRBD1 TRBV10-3 TGTGCCATCAGCGGGGGGACAGGGGGAGCGAGAGAGACCCAGTACTTC CAISGGTGGARETQYF
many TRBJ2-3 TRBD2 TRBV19 TGTGCCAGTAGTCAGAAGCGGGGGTCAGATACGCAGTATTTT CASSQKRGSDTQYF
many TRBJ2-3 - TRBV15 TGTGCCACCAGCAGACAAACAGATACGCAGTATTTT CATSRQTDTQYF
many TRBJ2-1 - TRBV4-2 TGTGCCAGCAGCCAATCCACCACCTACAATGAGCAGTTCTTC CASSQSTTYNEQFF
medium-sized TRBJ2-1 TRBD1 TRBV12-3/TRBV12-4 TGTGCCACCTCCCCGCCGGGACAGCTCTCCTACAATGAGCAGTTCTTC CATSPPGQLSYNEQFF
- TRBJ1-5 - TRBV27 TGTGCCAGCAGTTTAGGTCCCCATCAGCCCCAGCATTTT CASSLGPHQPQHF
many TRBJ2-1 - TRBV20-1 TGCAGTGCTGAAGGGCCTGATATCAACAACGGGCAGTTCTTC CSAEGPDINNGQFF
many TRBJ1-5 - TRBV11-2 TGTGCCAGCAGCTTAGATCCTCAGCCCCAGCATTTT CASSLDPQPQHF
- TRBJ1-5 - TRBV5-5 TGTGCCAGCAGCTTGTGGGGAGATCGCAATCAGTCCCAGCATTTT CASSLWGDRNQSQHF
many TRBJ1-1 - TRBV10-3 TGTGCCATCAGTGAACTCCAGGACACTGAAGCTTTCTTT CAISELQDTEAFF
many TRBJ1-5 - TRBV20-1 TGCAGTGCTAGTTTCGGGATGCAGCCCCAGCATTTT CSASFGMQPQHF
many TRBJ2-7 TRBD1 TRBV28 TGTGCCAGCAGCTTAACACCCGGGACAGGGGGCGGCGAGCAGTACTTC CASSLTPGTGGGEQYF
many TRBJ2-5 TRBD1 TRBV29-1 TGCAGCGCCTACCAGGGGGCTGGAGAGACCCAGTACTTC CSAYQGAGETQYF
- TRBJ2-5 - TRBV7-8 TGTGCCAGCAGCCTCGTTCGGGCGACCCAGTACTTC CASSLVRATQYF
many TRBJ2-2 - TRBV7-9 TGTGCCAGCAGCCCCGCCGGTCCCCCCGGGGAGCTGTTTTTT CASSPAGPPGELFF
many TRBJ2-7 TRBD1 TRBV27 TGTGCCAGCAGTTTTATGGGGACAGGGGACACCTACGAGCAGTACTTC CASSFMGTGDTYEQYF
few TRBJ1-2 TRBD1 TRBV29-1 TGCAGCGTGACAGGGGGCCGTTTCTATGGCTACACCTTC CSVTGGRFYGYTF
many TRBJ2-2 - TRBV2 TGTGCCAGCCGCATAGGACTCTCTTCTGACGGGGAGCTGTTTTTT CASRIGLSSDGELFF
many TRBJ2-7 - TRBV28 TGTGCCAGCAACGAGGACAGCTCTCTGGGAGGGCAGTACTTC CASNEDSSLGGQYF